Below, 14 T cell receptor beta chains from the same sample are listed, as sequenced in a study of glioma-infiltrating T cells. TCR alpha and beta CDR3 regions were amplified from RNA using iRepertoire nested multiplex PCR. TCRdb re-called the multiplex PCR reads through MiXCR, storing one row per CDR3 protein. This sample has about 140,000 distinct CDR3 sequences, with 35% to 50% found just once. Sequencing was carried out using glioma tissue, nonneoplastic brain tissue, or PBMCs (not recorded which). Receptors originate from a human donor with low-grade glioma or glioblastoma, undergoing nonglioma brain surgery, or in good health (not recorded which).

V gene TRBV7-2 combines with J gene TRBJ1-2; D unclear. CDR3 size: 14 residues. V lost 4 bases to trimming and J lost 7 bases, with 16 bases between them. Germline-derived CDR1 and CDR2 are SGHTA and FQGNSA. CDR3 coding DNA: TGTGCCAGCAGCTACACATCTAACACAACTGGCTACACCTTC. It translates to CASSYTSNTTGYTF.

This chain links TRBV11-2 with TRBJ1-1; D is unclear. Trimming took off 5 bases at V and 4 bases at J, with 17 bases between the two ends. The CDR3 totals 15 residues. Germline V lookup: CDR1 SGHAT, CDR2 FQNNGV. CDR3 DNA: TGTGCCAGCAGCAGCGCGCGGGAATTGACCACTGAAGCTTTCTTT. Translation gives CASSSARELTTEAFF.

The V call is TRBV6-1, the J call TRBJ1-5; D is unresolved. V lost 0 bases and J lost 3, with 12 bases in between. The CDR3 covers 16 residues. Germline loops: CDR1 MNHNS, CDR2 SASEGT. The CDR3 spells CASSEALLSHNQPQHF. CDR3 nucleotide sequence: TGTGCCAGCAGTGAAGCTCTTCTCTCCCACAATCAGCCCCAGCATTTT.

The genes are TRBV7-9 and TRBJ2-5, with TRBD1 matching 7 bases. Trimming at V came to 5 bases and at J to 1 base, leaving 4 bases not matched to a gene. The CDR3 totals 14 residues. Germline values: CDR1 SEHNR, CDR2 FQNEAQ (reference sequence). CDR3 residues: CASSLGQPQETQYF. The CDR3 bases are TGTGCCAGCAGCCTGGGACAGCCCCAAGAGACCCAGTACTTC. Full variable domain (outside the CDR3, taken from reference TRBV7-9 and TRBJ2-5): DTGVSQNPRHKITKRGQNVTFRCDPISEHNRLYWYRQTLGQGPEFLTYFQNEAQLEKSRLLSDRFSAERPKGSFSTLEIQRTEQGDSAMYLCASSLGQPQETQYFGPGTRLLVL.

In this sample, this clonotype turned up a few times. The chain couples TRBV7-9 to TRBJ2-3; 10 nucleotides align to TRBD1. There are 15 residues in the CDR3. Germline values: CDR1 SEHNR, CDR2 FQNEAQ (reference sequence). V lost 3 bases, J lost 2 bases, and 2 bases stayed unmatched. In nucleotides, the CDR3 is TGTGCCAGCAGCTTCGGGACAGGGGACACAGATACGCAGTATTTT. This encodes CASSFGTGDTDTQYF. Using reference TRBV7-9 and TRBJ2-3 for the parts outside the CDR3, the full variable domain is DTGVSQNPRHKITKRGQNVTFRCDPISEHNRLYWYRQTLGQGPEFLTYFQNEAQLEKSRLLSDRFSAERPKGSFSTLEIQRTEQGDSAMYLCASSFGTGDTDTQYFGPGTRLTVL.

Comment on this clonotype: A read error may produce the germline difference seen at one junction end. V usage is TRBV27 and J usage is TRBJ1-3; TRBD1 matches at 7 bases. CDR3 length equals 14 residues. Germline loops: CDR1 MNHEY, CDR2 SMNVEV (reference sequence). CDR3 region: CASRSTGAGSTIYF. The DNA of the CDR3 is TGTGCCAGCAGATCTACAGGGGCTGGAAGCACCATATATTTT.

This chain links TRBV6-1 with TRBJ1-1; tentatively, D is TRBD1 (5 bases). Germline CDR1 and CDR2: MNHNS and SASEGT. V gave up 7 bases and J gave up 6 bases, with 15 bases separating them. This CDR3 contains 13 residues. CDR3 sequence: CASTKDGTAEAFF. CDR3 nucleotide sequence: TGTGCCAGCACTAAAGATGGGACTGCTGAAGCTTTCTTT.

This chain uses TRBV6-1 with TRBJ2-5, with a tentative D call TRBD1 (6 bases). V was cut by 3 bases and J by 9 bases, with 14 bases left in between. The CDR3 covers 13 residues. Germline V gene sequence: CDR1 MNHNS, CDR2 SASEGT. CDR3 DNA: TGTGCCAGCAGTGACAACCCCAGGGGAGCCCAGTACTTC. Amino acid sequence: CASSDNPRGAQYF.

This clonotype was seen a few times. The chain has TRBV6-1 and TRBJ2-3, with 14 bases aligning to TRBD2. Germline V gene sequence: CDR1 MNHNS, CDR2 SASEGT. CDR3 size: 15 residues. Trimming took 6 bases from V and 3 from J; bases not matched to a gene: 2. CDR3 residues: CASSGTSGRTDTQYF. CDR3 DNA: TGTGCCAGCAGCGGGACTAGCGGGAGAACAGATACGCAGTATTTT.

The CDR3 DNA reads TGTGCCAGCAGCGTAGGAGGGTGGGGGGGCCTTCAAGAGACCCAGTACTTC. Its protein product is CASSVGGWGGLQETQYF. The rearrangement links TRBV6-2 or TRBV6-3 to TRBJ2-5; perhaps TRBD2 as D (7 bases). CDR1 MNHEY and CDR2 SVGEGT come from the germline V gene. The CDR3 is 17 residues long. V was clipped by 6 bases and J by 2 bases, with 22 bases between them.

This sequence joins TRBV20-1 and TRBJ1-1; D uncertain. Germline V gene lookup returns CDR1 DFQATT and CDR2 SNEGSKA (reference sequence). CDR3 length: 12 amino acids. The ends were cut back, 3 bases at V and 4 bases at J, with 9 bases in the middle. CDR3 in amino acids: CSASTRPTEAFF. The CDR3 nucleotides are TGCAGTGCTAGTACCAGACCCACTGAAGCTTTCTTT.

This clonotype was counted at least ten times. The V and J genes are TRBV20-1 and TRBJ2-7; the match to TRBD2 covers 14 bases. This CDR3 has 15 residues. The V gene's germline CDR1 is DFQATT and CDR2 SNEGSKA (reference sequence). Trimming cost V 3 bases and J 7 bases; bases outside gene matches: 8. The CDR3 nucleotides read TGCAGTGCTAGCCCGGGGACTAGCGGGAGATATGAGCAGTACTTC. Encoded protein: CSASPGTSGRYEQYF.

This clonotype came up a few times. The chain recombines TRBV6-1 with TRBJ2-1, with TRBD1 matching 7 bases. Germline CDR1 is MNHNS and CDR2 is SASEGT. With 5 bases clipped from V and 7 bases from J, the junction kept 5 bases outside the gene matches. The CDR3 spans 13 residues. CDR3 sequence (DNA): TGTGCCAGCAGTCGGACAGGTTCGAATGAGCAGTTCTTC. This gives the protein CASSRTGSNEQFF.

The sample holds a few counts of this clonotype. The J gene is TRBJ2-5, the V gene TRBV7-2, with D unresolved. The CDR3 is 13 residues long. Germline CDR1 SGHTA, CDR2 FQGNSA. Trimming shortened V by 3 bases and J by 6 bases, and 11 bases separated the two germline ends. CDR3 nucleotide sequence: TGTGCCAGCAGCTTCCAGGTGTGGCAGACCCAGTACTTC. As protein: CASSFQVWQTQYF. Variable domain in full (rest from reference TRBV7-2 and TRBJ2-5): GAGVSQSPSNKVTEKGKDVELRCDPISGHTALYWYRQSLGQGLEFLIYFQGNSAPDKSGLPSDRFSAERTGGSVSTLTIQRTQQEDSAVYLCASSFQVWQTQYFGPGTRLLVL.